Shown below are 3 T cell receptor beta chains from a single sample sequenced in a study of T cell responses to AZD1222 COVID-19 vaccine. The assay was immunoSEQ multiplex PCR, and TCRdb's table has in-frame clones only and misses some. Among approximately 120,000 clones, about nine tenths were seen once, and the ten largest hold approximately 4.7%. The sample consisted of peripheral blood, taken on day 0 of AZD1222 vaccination. The receptors here all came from an adult in good health.

The gene calls are TRBV30 and TRBJ2-7; D call uncertain. Germline V gives CDR1 GTSNPN, CDR2 SVGIG (reference sequence). Trimming left V 3 bases short and J 3 bases short, with 6 bases between. The CDR3 is 11 amino acids. CDR3 residues: CAWSLIYEQYF. The CDR3 nucleotides are TGTGCCTGGAGCCTAATCTACGAGCAGTACTTC.

The gene calls are TRBV19 and TRBJ2-1; TRBD1 matches 7 bases. CDR3 length: 16 amino acids. Trimming at V came to 3 bases and at J to 0 bases, leaving 5 bases not matched to a gene. Per germline, CDR1 LNHDA and CDR2 SQIVND (reference sequence). CDR3 residues: CASSIRQGSSYNEQFF. The CDR3 DNA is TGTGCCAGTAGTATTCGACAGGGAAGCTCCTACAATGAGCAGTTCTTC. The full variable domain, with the rest looked up from reference TRBV19 and TRBJ2-1, is DGGITQSPKYLFRKEGQNVTLSCEQNLNHDAMYWYRQDPGQGLRLIYYSQIVNDFQKGDIAEGYSVSREKKESFPLTVTSAQKNPTAFYLCASSIRQGSSYNEQFFGPGTRLTVL.

The chain carries TRBV19 and TRBJ2-1; D is possibly TRBD2 (5 bases). V was trimmed by 3 bases and J by 5 bases, leaving 8 bases between them. The germline gives CDR1 LNHDA, CDR2 SQIVND (reference sequence). The CDR3 consists of 13 residues. DNA of the CDR3: TGTGCCAGTAGTATTCAGAGGGACAATGAGCAGTTCTTC. Amino acids: CASSIQRDNEQFF.